These T cell receptor beta chains were read from a single sample in a study of cytomegalovirus exposure and HLA in healthy donors. Profiling relied on immunoSEQ multiplex PCR, and the TCRdb table lists in-frame clones only, not all of them. The sample carries 150,000 to 200,000 clones, approximately 96% recorded once. The source material was PBMCs. Receptors were obtained from a woman between 18 and 30 years old in good health and CMV-seronegative. The CDR3 runs from the conserved cysteine through the conserved F or W. The D gene is left open where the match is weak. Clone size is stated in some rows and not others, as once, few, many or a class when expanded.

d_gene: TRBD1
v_gene: TRBV7-8
abundance: .
j_gene: TRBJ1-3
CDR3nt: TGTGCCAGCAGCTTAGTATATGGGACAGGGGGAAACACCATATATTTT
CDR3aa: CASSLVYGTGGNTIYF

d_gene: TRBD2
v_gene: TRBV6-4
abundance: .
j_gene: TRBJ2-1
CDR3nt: TGTGCCAGCAGTGCGGGCGGGGGAGCTCACAATGAGCAGTTCTTC
CDR3aa: CASSAGGGAHNEQFF

d_gene: TRBD1
v_gene: TRBV25-1
abundance: .
j_gene: TRBJ1-1
CDR3nt: TGTGCCAGCAGTGAATCCACAGGGACAGCGAACACTGAAGCTTTCTTT
CDR3aa: CASSESTGTANTEAFF

d_gene: .
v_gene: TRBV2
abundance: .
j_gene: TRBJ1-2
CDR3nt: TGTGCCAGCAGTGAAAACATGAACTATGGCTACACCTTC
CDR3aa: CASSENMNYGYTF

d_gene: .
v_gene: TRBV18
abundance: .
j_gene: TRBJ1-2
CDR3nt: TGTGCCAGCTCACCACCAGGAGAAGTCTCATATGGCTACACCTTC
CDR3aa: CASSPPGEVSYGYTF

d_gene: .
v_gene: TRBV7-9
abundance: .
j_gene: TRBJ1-2
CDR3nt: TGTGCCAGCAGCTCCCACAGGGTGGGCTATGGCTACACCTTC
CDR3aa: CASSSHRVGYGYTF

d_gene: .
v_gene: TRBV2
abundance: .
j_gene: TRBJ2-2
CDR3nt: TGTGCCAGCAGTGAGCGGAACAACGGGGAGCTGTTTTTT
CDR3aa: CASSERNNGELFF

d_gene: .
v_gene: TRBV5-6
abundance: .
j_gene: TRBJ1-1
CDR3nt: TGTGCCAGCAGCCGGCAGGGGTGGGGCACTGAAGCTTTCTTT
CDR3aa: CASSRQGWGTEAFF

d_gene: TRBD1
v_gene: TRBV5-6
abundance: once
j_gene: TRBJ1-2
CDR3nt: TGTGCCAGCAGCCCCTGGGACAGGCTACCCCCCTATGGCTACACCTTC
CDR3aa: CASSPWDRLPPYGYTF

d_gene: TRBD1
v_gene: TRBV2
abundance: .
j_gene: TRBJ2-6
CDR3nt: TGTGCCAGCAGTGATCCCTGGACAGGGAGCTCTGGGGCCAACGTCCTGACTTTC
CDR3aa: CASSDPWTGSSGANVLTF

d_gene: TRBD2
v_gene: TRBV14
abundance: .
j_gene: TRBJ2-5
CDR3nt: TGTGCCAGCAGCCAAGAGGGCCCCGGGAGGGGCGCCCAGTACTTC
CDR3aa: CASSQEGPGRGAQYF

d_gene: TRBD1
v_gene: TRBV18
abundance: .
j_gene: TRBJ2-6
CDR3nt: TGTGCCAGCTCACCACCGAGGGGGCCGAGCTCTGGGGCCAACGTCCTGACTTTC
CDR3aa: CASSPPRGPSSGANVLTF

d_gene: TRBD2
v_gene: TRBV7-6
abundance: .
j_gene: TRBJ2-3
CDR3nt: TGTGCCAGCAGCGCTGAGGGGAGCGGGGGGGCTGATACGCAGTATTTT
CDR3aa: CASSAEGSGGADTQYF

d_gene: .
v_gene: TRBV7-2
abundance: .
j_gene: TRBJ1-6
CDR3nt: TGTGCCAGCAGCTTAGATGCAGGTTCACCCCTCCACTTT
CDR3aa: CASSLDAGSPLHF

d_gene: .
v_gene: TRBV6-4
abundance: .
j_gene: TRBJ1-2
CDR3nt: TGTGCCAGCAGCTCGGACAGTTCCTATGGCTACACCTTC
CDR3aa: CASSSDSSYGYTF

d_gene: TRBD2
v_gene: TRBV19
abundance: .
j_gene: TRBJ2-2
CDR3nt: TGTGCCAGTAGTTCGGCTAGCGGGGGGGTCGGGGAGCTGTTTTTT
CDR3aa: CASSSASGGVGELFF

d_gene: TRBD2
v_gene: TRBV9
abundance: .
j_gene: TRBJ2-1
CDR3nt: TGTGCCAGCAGCGTAGCTCCTGCGGGGGTAGATGAGCAGTTCTTC
CDR3aa: CASSVAPAGVDEQFF

d_gene: TRBD2
v_gene: TRBV11-1
abundance: .
j_gene: TRBJ2-3
CDR3nt: TGTGCCAGTACACCTACGGGCGGGGGGACAGATACGCAGTATTTT
CDR3aa: CASTPTGGGTDTQYF

d_gene: .
v_gene: TRBV5-1
abundance: .
j_gene: TRBJ2-5
CDR3nt: TGCGCCAGCAGCGGCCGAATGGAAGAGACCCAGTACTTC
CDR3aa: CASSGRMEETQYF

d_gene: .
v_gene: TRBV27
abundance: .
j_gene: TRBJ2-2
CDR3nt: TGTGCCAGCAGTTTAAGAACGGGCACCGGGGAGCTGTTTTTT
CDR3aa: CASSLRTGTGELFF

d_gene: TRBD2
v_gene: TRBV5-1
abundance: .
j_gene: TRBJ2-3
CDR3nt: TGCGCCAGCAGCTTTAGCGGGGGGACAGATACGCAGTATTTT
CDR3aa: CASSFSGGTDTQYF

d_gene: .
v_gene: TRBV19
abundance: .
j_gene: TRBJ2-7
CDR3nt: TGTGCCAGTAGTATAGATGCAGGGAATAACTACGAGCAGTACTTC
CDR3aa: CASSIDAGNNYEQYF

d_gene: .
v_gene: TRBV6-6
abundance: .
j_gene: TRBJ2-7
CDR3nt: TGTGCCAGCAGCCCCTTTTACGAGCAGTACTTC
CDR3aa: CASSPFYEQYF

d_gene: TRBD1
v_gene: TRBV5-4
abundance: few
j_gene: TRBJ2-7
CDR3nt: TGTGCCAGCAGCGAAGGACAGGGGGTGATCTACGAGCAGTACTTC
CDR3aa: CASSEGQGVIYEQYF

d_gene: .
v_gene: TRBV6-6
abundance: .
j_gene: TRBJ1-2
CDR3nt: TGTGCCAGCAGTACCGGGACTAACTATGGCTACACCTTC
CDR3aa: CASSTGTNYGYTF

d_gene: .
v_gene: TRBV7-2
abundance: .
j_gene: TRBJ2-7
CDR3nt: TGTGCCAGCAGCTTTAGTGTTCAGGTGAACGAGCAGTACTTC
CDR3aa: CASSFSVQVNEQYF

d_gene: .
v_gene: TRBV18
abundance: .
j_gene: TRBJ2-7
CDR3nt: TGTGCCAGCTCACCACCATCGAGCCCACAGTCCTACGAGCAGTACTTC
CDR3aa: CASSPPSSPQSYEQYF

d_gene: .
v_gene: TRBV6-6
abundance: .
j_gene: TRBJ1-6
CDR3nt: TGTGCCAGCAGCCTAAACAGGGATTCACCCCTCCACTTT
CDR3aa: CASSLNRDSPLHF

d_gene: TRBD1
v_gene: TRBV19
abundance: once
j_gene: TRBJ2-5
CDR3nt: TGTGCCAGTAGTGGACAGGGTTTAATGGAGACCCAGTACTTC
CDR3aa: CASSGQGLMETQYF

d_gene: TRBD1
v_gene: TRBV18
abundance: .
j_gene: TRBJ1-2
CDR3nt: TGTGCCAGCTCACCCCCAACGGCGGGACAGGCCGCCTATGGCTACACCTTC
CDR3aa: CASSPPTAGQAAYGYTF

d_gene: .
v_gene: TRBV30
abundance: .
j_gene: TRBJ1-1
CDR3nt: TGTGCCTGGAGTGGGAGCCCCGGGACACAGGGTGTAATGAACACTGAAGCTTTCTTT
CDR3aa: CAWSGSPGTQGVMNTEAFF

d_gene: .
v_gene: TRBV30
abundance: .
j_gene: TRBJ1-1
CDR3nt: TGTGCCTGGAGTGGGCAGGCAACTGAAGCTTTCTTT
CDR3aa: CAWSGQATEAFF

d_gene: TRBD1
v_gene: TRBV27
abundance: once
j_gene: TRBJ2-3
CDR3nt: TGTGCCAGCAGTGGGAATGGACAGGGGAGAGATACGCAGTATTTT
CDR3aa: CASSGNGQGRDTQYF

d_gene: TRBD1
v_gene: TRBV9
abundance: .
j_gene: TRBJ1-3
CDR3nt: TGTGCCAGCAGCGTCCGACGACAGGGAGGTCGAGGAAACACCATATATTTT
CDR3aa: CASSVRRQGGRGNTIYF

d_gene: .
v_gene: TRBV5-1
abundance: .
j_gene: TRBJ2-3
CDR3nt: TGCGCCAGCAGCCTCCGGACAGATCAGGATACGCAGTATTTT
CDR3aa: CASSLRTDQDTQYF

d_gene: TRBD1
v_gene: TRBV15
abundance: .
j_gene: TRBJ1-2
CDR3nt: TGTGCCGCGCGACCGACAGGGGGCATGTATGGCTACACCTTC
CDR3aa: CAARPTGGMYGYTF

d_gene: .
v_gene: TRBV2
abundance: .
j_gene: TRBJ1-2
CDR3nt: TGTGCCAGCAGTCCGGACACCTCGGGGGGGGGCTACACCTTC
CDR3aa: CASSPDTSGGGYTF

d_gene: .
v_gene: TRBV6-6
abundance: .
j_gene: TRBJ2-3
CDR3nt: TGTGCCAGCGGCGGGGAAGCCAGCACAGATACGCAGTATTTT
CDR3aa: CASGGEASTDTQYF

d_gene: .
v_gene: TRBV7-7
abundance: .
j_gene: TRBJ1-2
CDR3nt: TGTGCTAGCAGCTTAGGGGGAGGCTATGGCTACACCTTC
CDR3aa: CASSLGGGYGYTF

d_gene: TRBD1
v_gene: TRBV9
abundance: .
j_gene: TRBJ1-5
CDR3nt: TGTGCCAGCAGCGTAGTGGGACAGGGTTACAATCAGCCCCAGCATTTT
CDR3aa: CASSVVGQGYNQPQHF

d_gene: .
v_gene: TRBV25-1
abundance: once
j_gene: TRBJ2-1
CDR3nt: TGTGCCAGCAGTCCCAACTCGCAGGGGTACAATGAGCAGTTCTTC
CDR3aa: CASSPNSQGYNEQFF

d_gene: .
v_gene: TRBV4-3
abundance: .
j_gene: TRBJ2-1
CDR3nt: TGCGCCAGCAGCCAAGAATCGTCCAGGGCCGGTGAGCAGTTCTTC
CDR3aa: CASSQESSRAGEQFF

d_gene: .
v_gene: TRBV10-3
abundance: .
j_gene: TRBJ2-2
CDR3nt: TGTGCCATCAGTGACCCTAGGGGCAACGGGGAGCTGTTTTTT
CDR3aa: CAISDPRGNGELFF

d_gene: .
v_gene: TRBV7-9
abundance: .
j_gene: TRBJ2-5
CDR3nt: TGTGCCAGCAGCCTACAGGGAGCCACGGAGACCCAGTACTTC
CDR3aa: CASSLQGATETQYF

d_gene: .
v_gene: TRBV7-9
abundance: .
j_gene: TRBJ2-1
CDR3nt: TGTGCCAGCAGCCCCGGGACCTACAATGAGCAGTTCTTC
CDR3aa: CASSPGTYNEQFF

d_gene: TRBD2
v_gene: TRBV5-4
abundance: .
j_gene: TRBJ2-3
CDR3nt: TGTGCCACGACTAGCGGGGGGGTGTCCACAGATACGCAGTATTTT
CDR3aa: CATTSGGVSTDTQYF

d_gene: TRBD1
v_gene: TRBV6-1
abundance: .
j_gene: TRBJ2-7
CDR3nt: TGTGCCAGCAGTGCCGGGACAGACTACGAGCAGTACTTC
CDR3aa: CASSAGTDYEQYF

d_gene: .
v_gene: TRBV6-4
abundance: .
j_gene: TRBJ1-6
CDR3nt: TGTGCCAGCAGTGACTCGCGCGGGTATAATTCACCCCTCCACTTT
CDR3aa: CASSDSRGYNSPLHF

d_gene: .
v_gene: TRBV7-9
abundance: .
j_gene: TRBJ2-3
CDR3nt: TGTGCCAGCATCCCTCCCGACAGGACTAGCACAGATACGCAGTATTTT
CDR3aa: CASIPPDRTSTDTQYF

d_gene: TRBD1
v_gene: TRBV6-6
abundance: .
j_gene: TRBJ1-1
CDR3nt: TGTGCCAGCAACGACAGGGGGGAGGGGGCTTTCTTT
CDR3aa: CASNDRGEGAFF

d_gene: .
v_gene: TRBV7-9
abundance: .
j_gene: TRBJ2-7
CDR3nt: TGTGCCAGCAGCTTAGAGTTCGGCAGGATCTACGAGCAGTACTTC
CDR3aa: CASSLEFGRIYEQYF

d_gene: .
v_gene: TRBV5-1
abundance: .
j_gene: TRBJ2-3
CDR3nt: TGCGCCAGCAACACGGCAGGGGGGTCAGATACGCAGTATTTT
CDR3aa: CASNTAGGSDTQYF

d_gene: TRBD1
v_gene: TRBV10-1
abundance: .
j_gene: TRBJ1-2
CDR3nt: TGCGCCAGCAACCGACAGGGATTCTATGGCTACACCTTC
CDR3aa: CASNRQGFYGYTF

d_gene: .
v_gene: TRBV7-7
abundance: .
j_gene: TRBJ2-5
CDR3nt: TGTGCTAGCAGCTTAATGACTAGCCAAGAGACCCAGTACTTC
CDR3aa: CASSLMTSQETQYF

d_gene: TRBD2
v_gene: TRBV7-2
abundance: .
j_gene: TRBJ2-1
CDR3nt: TGTGCCAGCAGCCCCCGGACTAGCCCAAATGAGCAGTTCTTC
CDR3aa: CASSPRTSPNEQFF